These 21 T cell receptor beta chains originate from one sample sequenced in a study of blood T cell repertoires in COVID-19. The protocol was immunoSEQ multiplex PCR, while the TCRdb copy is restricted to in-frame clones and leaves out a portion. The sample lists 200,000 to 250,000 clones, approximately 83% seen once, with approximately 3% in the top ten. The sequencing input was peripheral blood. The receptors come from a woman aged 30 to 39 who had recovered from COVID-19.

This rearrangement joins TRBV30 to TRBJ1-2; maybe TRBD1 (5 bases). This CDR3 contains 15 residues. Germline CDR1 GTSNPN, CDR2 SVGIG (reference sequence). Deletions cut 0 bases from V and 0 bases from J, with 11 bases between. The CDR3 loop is CAWSVWGEANYGYTF. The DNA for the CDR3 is TGTGCCTGGAGTGTATGGGGGGAAGCTAACTATGGCTACACCTTC. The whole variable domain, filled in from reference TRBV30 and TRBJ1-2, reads SQTIHQWPATLVQPVGSPLSLECTVEGTSNPNLYWYRQAAGRGLQLLFYSVGIGQISSEVPQNLSASRPQDRQFILSSKKLLLSDSGFYLCAWSVWGEANYGYTFGSGTRLTVV.

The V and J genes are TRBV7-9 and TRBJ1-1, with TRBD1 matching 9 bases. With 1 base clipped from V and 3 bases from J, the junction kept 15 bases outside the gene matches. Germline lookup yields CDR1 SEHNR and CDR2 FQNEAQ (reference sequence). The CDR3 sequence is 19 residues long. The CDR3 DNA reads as TGTGCCAGCAGCTTAGTGGGGCGAGGAAGGGACAGGGAGGACACTGAAGCTTTCTTT. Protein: CASSLVGRGRDREDTEAFF.

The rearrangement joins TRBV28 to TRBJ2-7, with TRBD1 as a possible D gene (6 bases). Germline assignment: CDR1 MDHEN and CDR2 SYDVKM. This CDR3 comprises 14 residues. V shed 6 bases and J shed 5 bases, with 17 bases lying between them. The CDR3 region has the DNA TGTGCCAGCAGGTCCCCCCCGGACAGCCACGAGCAGTACTTC. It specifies CASRSPPDSHEQYF.

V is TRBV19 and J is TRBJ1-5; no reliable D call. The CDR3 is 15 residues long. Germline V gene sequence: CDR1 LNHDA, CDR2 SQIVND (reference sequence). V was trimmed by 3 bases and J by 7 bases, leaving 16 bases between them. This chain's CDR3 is CASSILHQGRQPQHF. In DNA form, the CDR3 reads TGTGCCAGTAGTATCTTACACCAAGGGAGGCAGCCCCAGCATTTT.

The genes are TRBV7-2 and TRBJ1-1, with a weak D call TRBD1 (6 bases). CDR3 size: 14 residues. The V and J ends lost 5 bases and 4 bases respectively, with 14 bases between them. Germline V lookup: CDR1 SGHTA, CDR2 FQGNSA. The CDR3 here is CASSPPGGLTEAFF. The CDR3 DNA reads TGTGCCAGCAGCCCCCCCGGGGGGCTCACTGAAGCTTTCTTT.

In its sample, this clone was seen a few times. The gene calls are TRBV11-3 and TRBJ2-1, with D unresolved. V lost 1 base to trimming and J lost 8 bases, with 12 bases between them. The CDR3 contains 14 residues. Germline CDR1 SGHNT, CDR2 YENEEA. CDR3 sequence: CASSLVYSRDEQFF. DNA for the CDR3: TGTGCCAGCAGCTTAGTCTACAGTCGAGATGAGCAGTTCTTC.

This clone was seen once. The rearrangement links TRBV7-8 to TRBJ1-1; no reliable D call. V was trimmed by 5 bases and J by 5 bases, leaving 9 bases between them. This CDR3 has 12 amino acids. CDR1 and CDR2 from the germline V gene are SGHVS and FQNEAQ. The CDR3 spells CASSRSGTEAFF. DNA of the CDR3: TGTGCCAGCAGCCGGTCAGGTACTGAAGCTTTCTTT. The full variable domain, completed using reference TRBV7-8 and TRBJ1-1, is GAGVSQSPRYKVAKRGQDVALRCDPISGHVSLFWYQQALGQGPEFLTYFQNEAQLDKSGLPSDRFFAERPEGSVSTLKIQRTQQEDSAVYLCASSRSGTEAFFGQGTRLTVV.

CDR3 region: CASSRGREVYEQYF. The CDR3, as DNA: TGTGCCAGCAGTAGAGGGCGGGAGGTCTACGAGCAGTACTTC. This chain joins TRBV27 and TRBJ2-7; 8 bases are a match to TRBD2. Germline V gene lookup returns CDR1 MNHEY and CDR2 SMNVEV (reference sequence). V lost 5 bases to trimming and J lost 3 bases; unmatched junction nucleotides: 6. The CDR3 runs to 14 residues.

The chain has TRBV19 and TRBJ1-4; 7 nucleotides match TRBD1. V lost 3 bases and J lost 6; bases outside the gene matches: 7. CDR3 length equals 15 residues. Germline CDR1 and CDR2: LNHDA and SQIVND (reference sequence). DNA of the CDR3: TGTGCCAGTAGTATGACAGGGACCAGGGATGAAAAACTGTTTTTT. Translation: CASSMTGTRDEKLFF.

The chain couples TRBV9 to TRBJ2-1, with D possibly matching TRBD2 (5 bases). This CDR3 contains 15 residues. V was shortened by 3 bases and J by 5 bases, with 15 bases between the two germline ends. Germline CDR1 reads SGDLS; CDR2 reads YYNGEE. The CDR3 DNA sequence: TGTGCCAGCAGCGCAAGGTCGAACGGGGACAATGAGCAGTTCTTC. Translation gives CASSARSNGDNEQFF.

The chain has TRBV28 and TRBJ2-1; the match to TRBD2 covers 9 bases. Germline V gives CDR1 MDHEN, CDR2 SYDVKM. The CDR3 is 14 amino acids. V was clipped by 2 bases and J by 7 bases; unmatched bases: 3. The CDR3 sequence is CASSLGGRVNEQFF. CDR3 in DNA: TGTGCCAGCAGTTTAGGCGGGAGGGTTAATGAGCAGTTCTTC.

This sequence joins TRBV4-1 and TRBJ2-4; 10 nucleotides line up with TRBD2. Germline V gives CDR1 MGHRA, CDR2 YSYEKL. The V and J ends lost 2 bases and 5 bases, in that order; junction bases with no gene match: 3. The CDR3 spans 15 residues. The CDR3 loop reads CASSQTLAGENIQYF. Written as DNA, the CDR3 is TGCGCCAGCAGCCAAACTCTAGCGGGAGAAAACATTCAGTACTTC.

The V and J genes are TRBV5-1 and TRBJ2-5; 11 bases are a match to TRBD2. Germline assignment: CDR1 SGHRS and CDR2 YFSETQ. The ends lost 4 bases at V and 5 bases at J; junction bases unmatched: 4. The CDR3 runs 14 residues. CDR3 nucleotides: TGCGCCAGCAGCCAGACTAGCGGGGTGGAGACCCAGTACTTC. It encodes CASSQTSGVETQYF.

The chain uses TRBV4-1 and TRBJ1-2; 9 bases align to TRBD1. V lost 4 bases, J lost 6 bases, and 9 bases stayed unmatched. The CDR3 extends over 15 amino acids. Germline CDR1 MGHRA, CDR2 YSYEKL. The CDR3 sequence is CASSRPGTGNNGYTF. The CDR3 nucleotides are TGCGCCAGCAGCCGGCCCGGGACAGGGAACAATGGCTACACCTTC.

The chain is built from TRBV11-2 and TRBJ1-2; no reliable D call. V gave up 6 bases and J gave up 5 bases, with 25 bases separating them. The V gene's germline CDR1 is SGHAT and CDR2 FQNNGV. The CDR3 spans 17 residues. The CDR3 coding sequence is TGTGCCAGCAGAGGGTTTCTTTCACCCCGGAGGATTTATGGCTACACCTTC. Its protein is CASRGFLSPRRIYGYTF.

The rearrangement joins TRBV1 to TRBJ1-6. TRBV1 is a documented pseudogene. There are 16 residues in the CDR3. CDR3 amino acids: CTSSHPGTSPNSPLHF. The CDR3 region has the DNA TGCACCAGCAGCCATCCAGGGACTTCACCTAATTCACCCCTCCACTTT.

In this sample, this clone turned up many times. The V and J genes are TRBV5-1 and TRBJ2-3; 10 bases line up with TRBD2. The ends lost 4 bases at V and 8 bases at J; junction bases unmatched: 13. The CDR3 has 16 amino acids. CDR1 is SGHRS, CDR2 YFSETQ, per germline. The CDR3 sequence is CASSPSGASGSGTQYF. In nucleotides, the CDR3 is TGCGCCAGCAGCCCCTCTGGGGCTAGCGGGAGTGGTACGCAGTATTTT.

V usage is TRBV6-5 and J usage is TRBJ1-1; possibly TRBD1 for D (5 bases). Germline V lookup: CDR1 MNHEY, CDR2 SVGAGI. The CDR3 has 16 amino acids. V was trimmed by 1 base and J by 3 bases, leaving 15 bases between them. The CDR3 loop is CASSYWRREQDTEAFF. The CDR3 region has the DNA TGTGCCAGCAGTTACTGGAGGAGGGAACAGGACACTGAAGCTTTCTTT.

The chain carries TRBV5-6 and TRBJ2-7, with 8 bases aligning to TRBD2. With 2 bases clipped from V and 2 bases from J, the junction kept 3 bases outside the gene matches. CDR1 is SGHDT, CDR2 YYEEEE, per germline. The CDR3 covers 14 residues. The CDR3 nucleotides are TGTGCCAGCAGCTTCGGGACTAGTCCCTACGAGCAGTACTTC. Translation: CASSFGTSPYEQYF.

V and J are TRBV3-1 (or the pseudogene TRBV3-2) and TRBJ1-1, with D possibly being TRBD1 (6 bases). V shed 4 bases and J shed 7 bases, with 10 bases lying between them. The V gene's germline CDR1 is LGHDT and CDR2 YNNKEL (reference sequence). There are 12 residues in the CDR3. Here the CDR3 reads CASSPGTFEAFF. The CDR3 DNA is TGTGCCAGCAGCCCAGGGACATTTGAAGCTTTCTTT.

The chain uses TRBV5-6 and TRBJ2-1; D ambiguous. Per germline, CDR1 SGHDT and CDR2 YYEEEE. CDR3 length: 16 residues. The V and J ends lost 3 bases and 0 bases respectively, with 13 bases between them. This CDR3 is CASSSPAGSSYNEQFF. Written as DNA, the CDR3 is TGTGCCAGCAGCTCCCCGGCAGGCAGCTCCTACAATGAGCAGTTCTTC. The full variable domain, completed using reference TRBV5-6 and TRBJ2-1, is DAGVTQSPTHLIKTRGQQVTLRCSPKSGHDTVSWYQQALGQGPQFIFQYYEEEERQRGNFPDRFSGHQFPNYSSELNVNALLLGDSALYLCASSSPAGSSYNEQFFGPGTRLTVL.